This TCR beta chain was profiled in a study of graft-versus-host responses after intestinal transplantation. About the research overall: Those transplanted obtained multivisceral, liver-intestinal, or isolated intestinal grafts.

A remark on this clone: Antigen unknown.

Study observations and caveats: Early post-transplant HvG declines tracked with peak circulating GvH clone levels. Recipient-marrow GvH clones were detected, some having first appeared in ileum or blood. In patients with graft-donor T cell macrochimerism, allograft graft-versus-host to host-versus-graft clonal ratios were high.

The method was immunoSEQ multiplex PCR; TCRdb's version includes in-frame clones alone and lacks a portion of them. In the table there are over 80,000 clones, 85% to 95% of which are singletons. This CDR3 comprises 13 residues. Trimming took off 0 bases at V and 3 bases at J, with 5 bases between the two ends. The V gene's germline CDR1 is LGHNA and CDR2 YSLEER. Source: unstimulated CD8+ T cells sorted from spleen or lymph node cells, taken before transplant. The chain combines TRBV4-3 with TRBJ1-1; D is unresolved. This TCR came from a human donor who was the organ donor for an intestinal transplant. DNA of the CDR3: TGCGCCAGCAGCCAAGACACGGACACTGAAGCTTTCTTT. This encodes CASSQDTDTEAFF.